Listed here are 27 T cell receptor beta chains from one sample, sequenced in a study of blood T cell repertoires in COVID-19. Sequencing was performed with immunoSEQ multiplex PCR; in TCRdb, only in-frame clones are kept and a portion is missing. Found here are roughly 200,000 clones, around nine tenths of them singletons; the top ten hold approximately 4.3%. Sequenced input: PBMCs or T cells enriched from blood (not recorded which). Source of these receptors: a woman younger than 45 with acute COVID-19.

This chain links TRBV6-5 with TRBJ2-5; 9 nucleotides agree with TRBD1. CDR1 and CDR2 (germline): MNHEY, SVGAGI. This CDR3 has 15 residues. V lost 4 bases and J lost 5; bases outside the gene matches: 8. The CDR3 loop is CASSSHRGRGETQYF. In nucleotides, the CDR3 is TGTGCCAGCAGTTCCCACAGGGGGCGCGGGGAGACCCAGTACTTC.

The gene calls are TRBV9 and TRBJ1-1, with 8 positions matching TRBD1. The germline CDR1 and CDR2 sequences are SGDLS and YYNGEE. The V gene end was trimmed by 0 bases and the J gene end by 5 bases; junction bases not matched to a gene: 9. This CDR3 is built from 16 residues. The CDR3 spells CASSVAAQGARTEAFF. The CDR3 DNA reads TGTGCCAGCAGCGTAGCGGCTCAGGGGGCGCGGACTGAAGCTTTCTTT.

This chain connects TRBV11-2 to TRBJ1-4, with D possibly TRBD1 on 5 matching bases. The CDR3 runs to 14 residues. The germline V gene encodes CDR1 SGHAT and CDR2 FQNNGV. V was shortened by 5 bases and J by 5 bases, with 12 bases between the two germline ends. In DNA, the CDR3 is TGTGCCAGCAGCCCAGGGTATGGCAATGAAAAACTGTTTTTT. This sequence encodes CASSPGYGNEKLFF.

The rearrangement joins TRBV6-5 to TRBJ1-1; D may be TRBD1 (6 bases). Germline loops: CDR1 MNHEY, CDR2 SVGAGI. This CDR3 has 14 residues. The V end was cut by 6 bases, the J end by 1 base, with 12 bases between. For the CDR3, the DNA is TGTGCCAGCAGGACAGGACAGAAGAACACTGAAGCTTTCTTT. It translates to CASRTGQKNTEAFF.

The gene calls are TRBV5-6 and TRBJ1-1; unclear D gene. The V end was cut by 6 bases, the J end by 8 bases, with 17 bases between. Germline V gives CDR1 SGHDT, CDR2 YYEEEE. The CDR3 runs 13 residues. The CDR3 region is CASTTPWLMEAFF. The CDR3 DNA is TGTGCCAGCACCACTCCTTGGTTGATGGAAGCTTTCTTT.

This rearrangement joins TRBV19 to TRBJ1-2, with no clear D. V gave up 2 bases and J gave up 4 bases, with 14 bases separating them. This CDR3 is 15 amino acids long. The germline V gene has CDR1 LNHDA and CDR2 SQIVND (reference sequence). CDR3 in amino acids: CASSIPTDYLYGYTF. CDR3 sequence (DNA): TGTGCCAGTAGTATACCCACAGACTACCTCTATGGCTACACCTTC.

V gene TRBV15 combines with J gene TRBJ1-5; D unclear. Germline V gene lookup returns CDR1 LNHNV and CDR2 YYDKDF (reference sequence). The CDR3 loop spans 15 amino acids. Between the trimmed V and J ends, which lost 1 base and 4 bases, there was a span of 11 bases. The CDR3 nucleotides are TGTGCCACCAGCAGAGCCAGACTTGGGAATCAGCCCCAGCATTTT. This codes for CATSRARLGNQPQHF.

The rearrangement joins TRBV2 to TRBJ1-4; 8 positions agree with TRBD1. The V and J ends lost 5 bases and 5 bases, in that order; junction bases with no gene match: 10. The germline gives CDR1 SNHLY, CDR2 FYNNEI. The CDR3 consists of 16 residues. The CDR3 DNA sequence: TGTGCCAGCAGTATTTTTCGGACAGGGAAAAATGAAAAACTGTTTTTT. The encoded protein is CASSIFRTGKNEKLFF.

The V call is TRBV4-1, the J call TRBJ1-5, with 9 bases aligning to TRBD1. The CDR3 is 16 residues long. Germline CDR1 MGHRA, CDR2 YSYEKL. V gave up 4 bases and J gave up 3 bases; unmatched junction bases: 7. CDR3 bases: TGCGCCAGCAGCCTCCGGGACAGGGTATACAATCAGCCCCAGCATTTT. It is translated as CASSLRDRVYNQPQHF.

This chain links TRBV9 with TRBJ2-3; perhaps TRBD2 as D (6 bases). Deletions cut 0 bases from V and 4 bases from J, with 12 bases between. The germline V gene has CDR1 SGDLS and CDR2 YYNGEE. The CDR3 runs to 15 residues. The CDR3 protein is CASSVGGVSADTQYF. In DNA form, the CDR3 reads TGTGCCAGCAGCGTAGGGGGGGTGTCGGCAGATACGCAGTATTTT.

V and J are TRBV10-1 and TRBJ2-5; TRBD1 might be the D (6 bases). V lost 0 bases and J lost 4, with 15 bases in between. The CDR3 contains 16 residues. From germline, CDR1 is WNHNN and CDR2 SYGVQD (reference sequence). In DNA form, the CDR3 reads TGCGCCAGCAGTGAGTCGATTCTGGGGGCGTTAGAGACCCAGTACTTC. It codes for CASSESILGALETQYF.

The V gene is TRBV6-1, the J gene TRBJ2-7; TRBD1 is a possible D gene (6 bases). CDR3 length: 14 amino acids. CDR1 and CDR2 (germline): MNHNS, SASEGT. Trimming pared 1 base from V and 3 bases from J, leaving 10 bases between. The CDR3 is CASSEGPGVYEQYF. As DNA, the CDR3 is TGTGCCAGCAGTGAAGGGCCAGGGGTCTACGAGCAGTACTTC.

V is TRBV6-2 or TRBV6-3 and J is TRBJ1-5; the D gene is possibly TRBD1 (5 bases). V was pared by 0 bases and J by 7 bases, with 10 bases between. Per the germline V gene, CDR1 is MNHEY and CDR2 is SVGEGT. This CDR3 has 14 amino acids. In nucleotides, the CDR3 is TGTGCCAGCAGTTACTCGGAGGGGTTCCAGCCCCAGCATTTT. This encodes CASSYSEGFQPQHF.

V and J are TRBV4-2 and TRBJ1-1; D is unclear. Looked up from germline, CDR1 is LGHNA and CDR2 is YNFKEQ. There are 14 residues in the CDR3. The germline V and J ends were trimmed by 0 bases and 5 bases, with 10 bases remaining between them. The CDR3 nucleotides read TGTGCCAGCAGCCAAGATGGTGGCGGAACTGAAGCTTTCTTT. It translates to CASSQDGGGTEAFF.

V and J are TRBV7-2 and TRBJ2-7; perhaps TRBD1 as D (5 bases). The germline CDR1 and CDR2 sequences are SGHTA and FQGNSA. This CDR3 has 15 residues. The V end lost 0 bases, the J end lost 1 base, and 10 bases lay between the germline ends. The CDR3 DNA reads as TGTGCCAGCAGCTTAGCTTCAGGGTTGTCCTACGAGCAGTACTTC. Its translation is CASSLASGLSYEQYF.

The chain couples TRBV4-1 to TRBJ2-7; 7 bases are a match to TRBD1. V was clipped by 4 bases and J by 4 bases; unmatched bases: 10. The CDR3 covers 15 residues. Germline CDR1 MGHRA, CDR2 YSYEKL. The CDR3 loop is CASSPSGTDRYEQYF. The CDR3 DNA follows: TGCGCCAGCAGCCCCTCCGGGACAGATAGATACGAGCAGTACTTC.

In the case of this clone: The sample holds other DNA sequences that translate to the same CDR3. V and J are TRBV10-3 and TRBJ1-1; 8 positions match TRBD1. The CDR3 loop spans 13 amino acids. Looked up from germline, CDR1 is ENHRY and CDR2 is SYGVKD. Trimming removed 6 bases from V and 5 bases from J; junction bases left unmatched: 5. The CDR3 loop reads CAISGQGGTEAFF. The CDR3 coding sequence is TGTGCCATCAGCGGACAGGGAGGAACTGAAGCTTTCTTT.

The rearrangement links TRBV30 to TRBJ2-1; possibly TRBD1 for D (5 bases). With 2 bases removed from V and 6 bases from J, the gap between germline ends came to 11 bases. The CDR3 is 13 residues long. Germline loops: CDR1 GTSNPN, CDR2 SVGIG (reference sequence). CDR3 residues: CAWSIRQGNEQFF. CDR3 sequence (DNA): TGTGCCTGGAGTATCCGTCAGGGCAATGAGCAGTTCTTC. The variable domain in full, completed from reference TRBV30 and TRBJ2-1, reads SQTIHQWPATLVQPVGSPLSLECTVEGTSNPNLYWYRQAAGRGLQLLFYSVGIGQISSEVPQNLSASRPQDRQFILSSKKLLLSDSGFYLCAWSIRQGNEQFFGPGTRLTVL.

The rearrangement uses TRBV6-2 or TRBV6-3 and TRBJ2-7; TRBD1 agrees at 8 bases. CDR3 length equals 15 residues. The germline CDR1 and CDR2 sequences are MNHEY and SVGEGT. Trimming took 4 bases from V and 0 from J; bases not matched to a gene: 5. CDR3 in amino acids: CASSWTGLASYEQYF. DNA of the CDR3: TGTGCCAGCAGTTGGACAGGGTTGGCCTCCTACGAGCAGTACTTC.

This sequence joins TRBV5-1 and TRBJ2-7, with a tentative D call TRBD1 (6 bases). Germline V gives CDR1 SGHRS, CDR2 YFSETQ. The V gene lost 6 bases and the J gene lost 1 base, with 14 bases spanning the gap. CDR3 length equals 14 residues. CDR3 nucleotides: TGCGCCAGCAACCCGACAGGTCCTTCCTACGAGCAGTACTTC. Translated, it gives CASNPTGPSYEQYF.

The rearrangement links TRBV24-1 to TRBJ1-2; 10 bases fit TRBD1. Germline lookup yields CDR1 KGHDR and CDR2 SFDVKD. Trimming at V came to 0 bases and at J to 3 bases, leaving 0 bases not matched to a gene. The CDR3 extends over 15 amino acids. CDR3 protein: CATSDLGTGDYGYTF. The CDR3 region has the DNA TGTGCCACCAGTGATTTGGGGACAGGGGACTATGGCTACACCTTC.

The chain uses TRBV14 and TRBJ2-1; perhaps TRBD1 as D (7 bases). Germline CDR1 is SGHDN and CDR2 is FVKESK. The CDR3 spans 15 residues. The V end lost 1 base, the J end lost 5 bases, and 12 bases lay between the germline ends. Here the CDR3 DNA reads TGTGCCAGCAGCCAAGTGGCCAGGGGGGACAATGAGCAGTTCTTC. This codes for CASSQVARGDNEQFF.

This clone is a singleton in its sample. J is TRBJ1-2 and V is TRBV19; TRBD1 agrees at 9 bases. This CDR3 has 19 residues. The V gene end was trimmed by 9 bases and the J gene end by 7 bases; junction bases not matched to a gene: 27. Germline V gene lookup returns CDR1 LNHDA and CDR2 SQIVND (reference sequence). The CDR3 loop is CASIPRSLRGDREIPGYTF. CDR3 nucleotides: TGTGCCAGCATCCCCCGTTCTCTTAGGGGGGACAGGGAAATTCCTGGCTACACCTTC.

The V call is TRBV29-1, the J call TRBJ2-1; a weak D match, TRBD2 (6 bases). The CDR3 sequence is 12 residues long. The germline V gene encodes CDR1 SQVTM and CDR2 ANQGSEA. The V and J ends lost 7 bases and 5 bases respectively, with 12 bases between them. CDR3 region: CSAGTLNNEQFF. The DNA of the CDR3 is TGCAGCGCGGGGACTCTGAACAATGAGCAGTTCTTC.

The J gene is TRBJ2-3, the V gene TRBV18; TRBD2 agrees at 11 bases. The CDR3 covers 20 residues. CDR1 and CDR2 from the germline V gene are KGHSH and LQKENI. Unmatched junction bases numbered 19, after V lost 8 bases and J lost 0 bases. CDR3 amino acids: CASRIPTSGARETSTDTQYF. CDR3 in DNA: TGTGCCAGCCGGATTCCGACTAGCGGGGCAAGAGAAACTAGCACAGATACGCAGTATTTT.

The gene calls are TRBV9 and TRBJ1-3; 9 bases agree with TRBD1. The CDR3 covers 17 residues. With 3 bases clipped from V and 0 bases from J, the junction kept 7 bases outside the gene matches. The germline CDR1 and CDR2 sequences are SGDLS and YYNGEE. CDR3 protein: CASSGNRGLISGNTIYF. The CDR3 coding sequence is TGTGCCAGCAGCGGAAACAGGGGGCTTATCTCTGGAAACACCATATATTTT.

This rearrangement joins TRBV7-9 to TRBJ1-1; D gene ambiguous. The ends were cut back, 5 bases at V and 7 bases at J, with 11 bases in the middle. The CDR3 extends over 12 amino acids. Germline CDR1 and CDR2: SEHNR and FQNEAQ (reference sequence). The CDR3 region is CASSDLYSEAFF. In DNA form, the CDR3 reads TGTGCCAGCAGCGACCTCTACAGTGAAGCTTTCTTT.